The sequence of this TCR beta chain was determined in a study of cytomegalovirus exposure and HLA in healthy donors. From the approximately 110-subject validation cohort, which was separate from the approximately 670-subject first cohort, the donors were drawn. Profiled with immunoSEQ multiplex PCR; TCRdb holds only in-frame clones, not every one. The sample records 50,000 to 70,000 clones, 85% to 95% being singletons. The V segment lost 2 bases and the J segment 2 bases; nucleotides outside the gene matches: 10. The germline gives CDR1 MNHEY, CDR2 SMNVEV (reference sequence). This CDR3 spans 18 amino acids. Points on this clone: Its antigen remains unidentified.

Study conclusions and caveats: TCR clusters originating in the first cohort tended to co-occur in the 120 validation repertoires, according to a later analysis. Among the CMV-associated chains, a few were confirmed in vitro as specific for CMV antigens. Associated with cytomegalovirus, according to the listing, were 150 to 200 TCR beta chains.

The source is a woman aged 18-29 years in good health and CMV-seropositive. The J gene is TRBJ2-3, the V gene TRBV27; the match to TRBD1 covers 10 bases. Sequencing was carried out using PBMCs. CDR3 nucleotides: TGTGCCAGCAGTTTACCCAGACAGGGGGCGCAGTCCACAGATACGCAGTATTTT. This sequence encodes CASSLPRQGAQSTDTQYF.